The rows below give T cell receptor beta chains drawn from one sample of a study of T-cell reconstitution after alpha-beta-depleted transplantation in children. TCRdb recomputed calls from the PCR reads with MiXCR, one row per CDR3 protein. The top ten hold roughly a quarter of the sample, which has about 470,000 distinct CDR3 sequences, roughly 43% seen once. The sequencing used PBMCs, collected before TCRalphabeta/CD19-depleted stem cell transplant. The receptors derive from a girl aged 2 to 10 with aplastic anemia, due to receive a stem cell transplant. Both conserved end residues are part of each CDR3. Each record gives: clone size, J gene, D gene, V gene, CDR3 DNA, CDR3 protein. The D gene is left open where the match is weak. Not every row has a clone size; where given, it reads once, few, many or a size class.

clone_size: -
j_call: TRBJ2-2
d_call: -
v_call: TRBV5-1
cdr3_nt: TGCGCCAGCAGCACCGGACGGGTCGCGGGAGGGGAGCTGTTTTTT
cdr3_aa: CASSTGRVAGGELFF

clone_size: many
j_call: TRBJ2-7
d_call: TRBD2
v_call: TRBV5-1
cdr3_nt: TGCGCCAGCAGCTTGCTCGGACTAGCGGACGGAGGTCCATCCTACGAGCAGTACTTC
cdr3_aa: CASSLLGLADGGPSYEQYF

clone_size: -
j_call: TRBJ2-1
d_call: -
v_call: TRBV4-2
cdr3_nt: TGTGCCAGCAGCCAAGATCCCACTATGGGTTGGGACAATGAGCAGTTCTTC
cdr3_aa: CASSQDPTMGWDNEQFF

clone_size: -
j_call: TRBJ2-5
d_call: TRBD2
v_call: TRBV20-1
cdr3_nt: TGCAGTGCTCATATAGCGGGGGCCCAAGAGACCCAGTACTTC
cdr3_aa: CSAHIAGAQETQYF

clone_size: many
j_call: TRBJ2-5
d_call: TRBD2
v_call: TRBV28
cdr3_nt: TGTGCCAGCGGCATCGGGGGGTACCAAGAGACCCAGTACTTC
cdr3_aa: CASGIGGYQETQYF

clone_size: -
j_call: TRBJ2-7
d_call: -
v_call: TRBV15
cdr3_nt: TGTGCCACCAGCAGGGGAAACGACAGATGGGACGAGCAGTACTTC
cdr3_aa: CATSRGNDRWDEQYF

clone_size: few
j_call: TRBJ2-7
d_call: -
v_call: TRBV18
cdr3_nt: TGTGCCAGCTCACCAGGGGGGACCGCCAGCTCCTACGAGCAGTACTTC
cdr3_aa: CASSPGGTASSYEQYF

clone_size: many
j_call: TRBJ1-1
d_call: -
v_call: TRBV9
cdr3_nt: TGTGCCAGCAGCAGATCCCGGGGCACTGAAGCTTTCTTT
cdr3_aa: CASSRSRGTEAFF

clone_size: once
j_call: TRBJ1-3
d_call: TRBD1
v_call: TRBV3-1
cdr3_nt: TGTGTCAGCAGCGTGGAGGGACAGTGGATTTCTGGAAACACCATATATTTT
cdr3_aa: CVSSVEGQWISGNTIYF

clone_size: -
j_call: TRBJ1-6
d_call: -
v_call: TRBV19
cdr3_nt: TGTGCCAGTAGTTTGGAGGGGAGCCCATCGAACTTT
cdr3_aa: CASSLEGSPSNF

clone_size: -
j_call: TRBJ1-3
d_call: -
v_call: TRBV6-2/TRBV6-3
cdr3_nt: TGTGCCAGCACTGACGGACGGATGCTCTCTGGAAACACCATATATTTT
cdr3_aa: CASTDGRMLSGNTIYF

clone_size: -
j_call: TRBJ1-2
d_call: -
v_call: TRBV5-1
cdr3_nt: TGCGCCAGCAGCTTGGTGGCGGGGGGTGACTATGGCTACACCTTC
cdr3_aa: CASSLVAGGDYGYTF

clone_size: -
j_call: TRBJ2-7
d_call: -
v_call: TRBV29-1
cdr3_nt: TGCAGCGTTGGGGTCGGGGGGCTCCTCGAGCAGTACTTC
cdr3_aa: CSVGVGGLLEQYF

clone_size: many
j_call: TRBJ2-3
d_call: -
v_call: TRBV12-3/TRBV12-4
cdr3_nt: TGTGCCAGCAGTTTCGATTTCACAGATACGCAGTATTTT
cdr3_aa: CASSFDFTDTQYF

clone_size: few
j_call: TRBJ1-4
d_call: -
v_call: TRBV6-5
cdr3_nt: TGTGCCAGCAGCTCCCTAGGAGCGGCTGGCGGAAAACTGTTTTTT
cdr3_aa: CASSSLGAAGGKLFF

clone_size: -
j_call: TRBJ2-5
d_call: -
v_call: TRBV11-2
cdr3_nt: TGTGCCAGCAGCTTAGATCCACTGGGAGAGACCCAGTACTTC
cdr3_aa: CASSLDPLGETQYF

clone_size: -
j_call: TRBJ2-7
d_call: -
v_call: TRBV27
cdr3_nt: TGTGCCAGCAGCCTAAGGGGCATTACTTACGAGCAGTACTTC
cdr3_aa: CASSLRGITYEQYF

clone_size: many
j_call: TRBJ2-7
d_call: -
v_call: TRBV14
cdr3_nt: TGTGCCAGCAGCCAAGGATGGGCAGCCGGCCGTTACGAGCAGTACTTC
cdr3_aa: CASSQGWAAGRYEQYF

clone_size: many
j_call: TRBJ1-1
d_call: -
v_call: TRBV25-1
cdr3_nt: TGTGCCAGCAGTAAAATTCGGGACAAGTACACTGAAGCTTTCTTT
cdr3_aa: CASSKIRDKYTEAFF

clone_size: -
j_call: TRBJ2-7
d_call: -
v_call: TRBV27
cdr3_nt: TGTGCCAGCAGTTCAGTTCAAGGCTACTACGAGCAGTACTTC
cdr3_aa: CASSSVQGYYEQYF

clone_size: -
j_call: TRBJ1-1
d_call: -
v_call: TRBV2
cdr3_nt: TGTGCCAGCAGTGAATTGCAGGGGAGGAGCACTGAAGCTTTCTTT
cdr3_aa: CASSELQGRSTEAFF

clone_size: -
j_call: TRBJ2-3
d_call: -
v_call: TRBV6-1
cdr3_nt: TGTGCCAGCAGTCCAACAGGGTCCCCCACAGATACGCAGTATTTT
cdr3_aa: CASSPTGSPTDTQYF

clone_size: many
j_call: TRBJ2-5
d_call: -
v_call: TRBV5-1
cdr3_nt: TGCGCCAGCAGCACAATGGGGACTTTTCAAGAGACCCAGTACTTC
cdr3_aa: CASSTMGTFQETQYF

clone_size: -
j_call: TRBJ2-1
d_call: TRBD2
v_call: TRBV9
cdr3_nt: TGTGCCAGCAGCGTAGCCGGGGGGGCAACCTACAATGAGCAGTTCTTC
cdr3_aa: CASSVAGGATYNEQFF

clone_size: once
j_call: TRBJ2-5
d_call: TRBD2
v_call: TRBV12-3/TRBV12-4
cdr3_nt: TGTGCCAGCAGTTTATCCGTAGCGGGAACAGAGACCCAGTACTTC
cdr3_aa: CASSLSVAGTETQYF

clone_size: few
j_call: TRBJ2-1
d_call: -
v_call: TRBV4-3
cdr3_nt: TGCGCCAGCAGCCAAGTGGCTAGAGGGGCGTACAATGAGCAGTTCTTC
cdr3_aa: CASSQVARGAYNEQFF

clone_size: -
j_call: TRBJ1-5
d_call: -
v_call: TRBV20-1
cdr3_nt: TGCAGTGCTAGGGCAGGGGAACTGGGAACCCGGGGCAATCAGCCCCAGCATTTT
cdr3_aa: CSARAGELGTRGNQPQHF

clone_size: many
j_call: TRBJ2-1
d_call: TRBD1
v_call: TRBV7-2
cdr3_nt: TGTGCCAGCAGCATACAGGGGACCTACAATGAGCAGTTCTTC
cdr3_aa: CASSIQGTYNEQFF

clone_size: -
j_call: TRBJ2-1
d_call: TRBD2
v_call: TRBV4-2
cdr3_nt: TGTGCCAGCAGCCACGGACTAGCGGGAGAATACAATGAGCAGTTCTTC
cdr3_aa: CASSHGLAGEYNEQFF

clone_size: -
j_call: TRBJ1-5
d_call: -
v_call: TRBV5-1
cdr3_nt: TGCGCCAGCAGTCCGGGGGCGGATGGGATTCAGCCCCAGCATTTT
cdr3_aa: CASSPGADGIQPQHF

clone_size: -
j_call: TRBJ2-3
d_call: -
v_call: TRBV6-5
cdr3_nt: TGTGCCAGCAGTTACTCGTATGGGTTTGAGTATTTT
cdr3_aa: CASSYSYGFEYF

clone_size: few
j_call: TRBJ2-5
d_call: TRBD1
v_call: TRBV12-3/TRBV12-4
cdr3_nt: TGTGCCAGCAGTTTAGCGGGGACAGGTAGAATAAAAGAGACCCAGTACTTC
cdr3_aa: CASSLAGTGRIKETQYF

clone_size: -
j_call: TRBJ2-5
d_call: -
v_call: TRBV5-1
cdr3_nt: TGCGCCAGCAGCTTGGAGGTGGGGCCCAATCAAGAGACCCAGTACTTC
cdr3_aa: CASSLEVGPNQETQYF

clone_size: -
j_call: TRBJ1-5
d_call: -
v_call: TRBV20-1
cdr3_nt: TGCAGTGCCATGGTGGGAAATCAGCCCCAGCATTTT
cdr3_aa: CSAMVGNQPQHF

clone_size: many
j_call: TRBJ2-7
d_call: TRBD2
v_call: TRBV10-2
cdr3_nt: TGCGCCAGCAGCTGGGTCGGGGGGTACGAGCAGTACTTC
cdr3_aa: CASSWVGGYEQYF

clone_size: -
j_call: TRBJ2-7
d_call: TRBD1
v_call: TRBV29-1
cdr3_nt: TGCAGCGTTCTGACAGGGGGACTACCCTACGAGCAGTACTTC
cdr3_aa: CSVLTGGLPYEQYF

clone_size: many
j_call: TRBJ2-2
d_call: TRBD2
v_call: TRBV6-5
cdr3_nt: TGTGCCAGCAGTACCGGGACTAGTCGCACCGGGGAGCTGTTTTTT
cdr3_aa: CASSTGTSRTGELFF

clone_size: -
j_call: TRBJ2-7
d_call: -
v_call: TRBV7-9
cdr3_nt: TGTGCCAGCAGCTTAGGCAGGGGAACCCACGAGCAGTACTTC
cdr3_aa: CASSLGRGTHEQYF

clone_size: -
j_call: TRBJ2-1
d_call: -
v_call: TRBV3-1
cdr3_nt: TGTGCCAGCAGCCAAGATTACCCAGCGGAAGGTTTAGACAATGAGCAGTTCTTC
cdr3_aa: CASSQDYPAEGLDNEQFF

clone_size: many
j_call: TRBJ2-7
d_call: TRBD1
v_call: TRBV12-3/TRBV12-4
cdr3_nt: TGTGCCAGCAGTAGGGGACAGAGGCTCTCCTACGAGCAGTACTTC
cdr3_aa: CASSRGQRLSYEQYF

clone_size: many
j_call: TRBJ2-5
d_call: -
v_call: TRBV7-2
cdr3_nt: TGTGCCAGCAGCTTAGGGCATCAAGAGACCCAGTACTTC
cdr3_aa: CASSLGHQETQYF